These T cell receptor beta chains were read from a single sample in a study of sequential checkpoint blockade in melanoma. Some clones are missing from TCRdb's copy, which holds only in-frame ones; the method was immunoSEQ multiplex PCR. The sample gives about 35,000 clones, 84% of which show up once; around 5.4% is in the top ten. Sequencing was performed on CD8+ T cells sorted from blood (inferred from file names), taken from a patient given nivolumab and ipilimumab in sequence. These receptors originate from a human donor with melanoma. CDR3s include the opening cysteine and the closing phenylalanine or tryptophan. D genes are given only for firm matches.

V | D | CDR3
TRBV19 | TRBD1 | CASSLATGEYEQYF
TRBV19 | . | CASSIVGYEQYF
TRBV7-2 | TRBD2 | CASSLGLADNEQFF
TRBV9 | . | CASSVAGVSYNEQFF
TRBV7-9 | TRBD2 | CASSLLAGGFWDEQYF
TRBV4-1 | TRBD1 | CASSQFPGQGWDEQYF
TRBV2 | TRBD2 | CASSEAGGLVIYEQYF
TRBV27 | . | CASSLTGLNTEAFF
TRBV11-2 | . | CASSPGFGGPYEQYF
TRBV29-1 | TRBD1 | CSVEALDRGGGTEAFF
TRBV7-8 | . | CASSTPPEGWTEAFF
TRBV4-1 | . | CASSQAGEGYEQYF
TRBV27 | TRBD1 | CASSLSTGGFGANVLTF
TRBV2 | TRBD2 | CASSRLAGGLNNEQFF
TRBV9 | TRBD2 | CASSGGFGTSGGAADEQYF
TRBV7-7 | TRBD1 | CASSYGQGPTYEQYF
TRBV28 | TRBD1 | CASTPWGQGDGNEQFF
TRBV27 | TRBD1 | CASSTGGAYDEQYF
TRBV13 | . | CASSLVRGNTEAFF
TRBV5-1 | TRBD2 | CASSLEPGTSGTDTQYF
TRBV9 | . | CASSAPETFNEQFF
TRBV19 | TRBD2 | CASRAGAGGSYEQYF
TRBV15 | . | CATSIEESGNTIYF
TRBV29-1 | . | CSVEDRGEAEQYF
TRBV5-6 | . | CASRVLTGPQGETQYF
TRBV27 | . | CVSSQDSYEQYF
TRBV6-4 | TRBD1 | CASSDGTGGTDTQYF
TRBV6-1 | TRBD1 | CASSPGTASNYGYTF
TRBV11-2 | . | CASSLTLAGVSYEQYF
TRBV5-8 | . | CASSSPHLYMVNEQFF
TRBV28 | TRBD2 | CASSEGLADPSYEQYF
TRBV19 | TRBD2 | CASSGAGGHEQYF